This is a list of T cell receptor beta chains from one sample in a study of blood T cell repertoires in COVID-19. Repertoires were generated with immunoSEQ multiplex PCR, while TCRdb's copy carries only in-frame clones and drops some. This sample yields approximately 140,000 clones, of which roughly 86% are seen a single time; about 8% belongs to the top ten. The sample was peripheral blood. These receptors originate from a woman aged 55-75 years with acute or convalescent COVID-19. The CDR3 runs from the conserved cysteine through the conserved F or W. Each record gives: CDR3 DNA, CDR3 protein, clone size, V gene, D gene, J gene. The D gene is left open where the match is weak. Rows may omit the clone size; those that give it use once, few, many or a size class.

cdr3_nt: TGCAGCGTTGTCGGGACTGAAGCTTTCTTT
cdr3_aa: CSVVGTEAFF
clone_size: -
v_call: TRBV29-1
d_call: -
j_call: TRBJ1-1

cdr3_nt: TGTTCTTATTCGGGACAGGCGAACACTGAAGCTTTCTTT
cdr3_aa: CSYSGQANTEAFF
clone_size: -
v_call: TRBV30
d_call: TRBD1
j_call: TRBJ1-1

cdr3_nt: TGTGCCAGCAGTACCACGGTCTATGGCTACACCTTC
cdr3_aa: CASSTTVYGYTF
clone_size: -
v_call: TRBV28
d_call: -
j_call: TRBJ1-2

cdr3_nt: TGTGCCACCAGTGATTCTCGACAGGGGGCGAGGAATGAGCAGTTCTTC
cdr3_aa: CATSDSRQGARNEQFF
clone_size: -
v_call: TRBV24-1
d_call: TRBD1
j_call: TRBJ2-1

cdr3_nt: TGTGCCAGCAGCTCTACCAGCGGGGGGGCGGACACTGAAGCTTTCTTT
cdr3_aa: CASSSTSGGADTEAFF
clone_size: -
v_call: TRBV5-6
d_call: -
j_call: TRBJ1-1

cdr3_nt: TGCGCCAGCAGCCGCCTCGGTGAGTACAGGAGACGGTCACCCCTCCACTTT
cdr3_aa: CASSRLGEYRRRSPLHF
clone_size: once
v_call: TRBV4-1
d_call: -
j_call: TRBJ1-6

cdr3_nt: TGTGCCAGCAGGCTCACAATTGCAACTAATGAAAAACTGTTTTTT
cdr3_aa: CASRLTIATNEKLFF
clone_size: -
v_call: TRBV2
d_call: -
j_call: TRBJ1-4

cdr3_nt: TGTGCCAGCAGTTTATATCCCGGGTCGGGCACAGATACGCAGTATTTT
cdr3_aa: CASSLYPGSGTDTQYF
clone_size: once
v_call: TRBV27
d_call: -
j_call: TRBJ2-3

cdr3_nt: TGTGCCAGTATCTCATTCCTCCGCAGCTCTGGAAACACCATATATTTT
cdr3_aa: CASISFLRSSGNTIYF
clone_size: -
v_call: TRBV19
d_call: -
j_call: TRBJ1-3

cdr3_nt: TGTGCCAGCAGCTTAGGATGGTCGGGGGGGGCAAGGACAGATACGCAGTATTTT
cdr3_aa: CASSLGWSGGARTDTQYF
clone_size: -
v_call: TRBV7-9
d_call: TRBD2
j_call: TRBJ2-3

cdr3_nt: TGTGCCAGTGGGAAACCGGGACAGTCCTACAATGAGCAGTTCTTC
cdr3_aa: CASGKPGQSYNEQFF
clone_size: -
v_call: TRBV19
d_call: TRBD1
j_call: TRBJ2-1

cdr3_nt: TGTGCCTGGAGGACGGGGTGGGGCTACACCTTC
cdr3_aa: CAWRTGWGYTF
clone_size: -
v_call: TRBV30
d_call: -
j_call: TRBJ1-2

cdr3_nt: TGTGCCAGCAGCTCTCGGTCGACTAACTATGGCTACACCTTC
cdr3_aa: CASSSRSTNYGYTF
clone_size: -
v_call: TRBV9
d_call: -
j_call: TRBJ1-2

cdr3_nt: TGCAGCGTTACGCCCCCGGGGGAGGGCCTGATTGGCGGGGAGCTGTTTTTT
cdr3_aa: CSVTPPGEGLIGGELFF
clone_size: -
v_call: TRBV29-1
d_call: TRBD2
j_call: TRBJ2-2

cdr3_nt: TGTGCCTGGAGTGTATTCTCTTACAATGAGCAGTTCTTC
cdr3_aa: CAWSVFSYNEQFF
clone_size: once
v_call: TRBV30
d_call: -
j_call: TRBJ2-1

cdr3_nt: TGTGCCAGCAGCTTAGGACAGCGGGGGGGCTTAAGGACAGATACGCAGTATTTT
cdr3_aa: CASSLGQRGGLRTDTQYF
clone_size: -
v_call: TRBV11-2
d_call: TRBD2
j_call: TRBJ2-3

cdr3_nt: TGTGCCAGCCGGTCCTTCTCTGGAAACACCATATATTTT
cdr3_aa: CASRSFSGNTIYF
clone_size: -
v_call: TRBV6-5
d_call: -
j_call: TRBJ1-3

cdr3_nt: TGTGCCAGCAGTTTTAACGGCGGCAGGGGCTACAATGAGCAGTTCTTC
cdr3_aa: CASSFNGGRGYNEQFF
clone_size: once
v_call: TRBV27
d_call: -
j_call: TRBJ2-1

cdr3_nt: TGCGCCAGCAGCCCCGTCCTAGCTGGGGCCAACGTCCTGACTTTC
cdr3_aa: CASSPVLAGANVLTF
clone_size: once
v_call: TRBV5-1
d_call: -
j_call: TRBJ2-6

cdr3_nt: TGCAGCGGCCAGACAGGGGGCGGGAGCACTGAAGCTTTCTTT
cdr3_aa: CSGQTGGGSTEAFF
clone_size: -
v_call: TRBV29-1
d_call: TRBD1
j_call: TRBJ1-1

cdr3_nt: TGCGCCAGCAGCCCTTCCCAGGGGAGGGACTATGGCTACACCTTC
cdr3_aa: CASSPSQGRDYGYTF
clone_size: -
v_call: TRBV4-1
d_call: -
j_call: TRBJ1-2

cdr3_nt: TGTGCCAGTAGTAGGGGGGGAATGAACACTGAAGCTTTCTTT
cdr3_aa: CASSRGGMNTEAFF
clone_size: few
v_call: TRBV19
d_call: -
j_call: TRBJ1-1

cdr3_nt: TGTGCCAGCAGTGAGTCTAGCTCTGGGGCCAACGTCCTGACTTTC
cdr3_aa: CASSESSSGANVLTF
clone_size: -
v_call: TRBV6-1
d_call: -
j_call: TRBJ2-6

cdr3_nt: TGTGCCAGTAGCAGGGACAGGAGATACCAAGAGACCCAGTACTTC
cdr3_aa: CASSRDRRYQETQYF
clone_size: -
v_call: TRBV19
d_call: TRBD1
j_call: TRBJ2-5

cdr3_nt: TGTGCCAGCTCACCAGGGGACAGGGCGGCAGATACGCAGTATTTT
cdr3_aa: CASSPGDRAADTQYF
clone_size: -
v_call: TRBV18
d_call: TRBD1
j_call: TRBJ2-3

cdr3_nt: TGTGCCAGCCTATCCGGGACAGGGGGAGAGACCCAGTACTTC
cdr3_aa: CASLSGTGGETQYF
clone_size: -
v_call: TRBV6-5
d_call: TRBD1
j_call: TRBJ2-5

cdr3_nt: TGTGCCAGCAGTTACCACAGGGGGACCTATGGCTACACCTTC
cdr3_aa: CASSYHRGTYGYTF
clone_size: -
v_call: TRBV6-5
d_call: TRBD1
j_call: TRBJ1-2

cdr3_nt: TGTGCCTGGAGCGATCTAAAGAACAACTATGGCTACACCTTC
cdr3_aa: CAWSDLKNNYGYTF
clone_size: -
v_call: TRBV30
d_call: -
j_call: TRBJ1-2

cdr3_nt: TGTGCCAGCAGCCCAGGGCAGGGGGACTATGGCTACACCTTC
cdr3_aa: CASSPGQGDYGYTF
clone_size: once
v_call: TRBV11-3
d_call: TRBD1
j_call: TRBJ1-2

cdr3_nt: TGTGCCAGCAGTTTGCTAAGCACTGAAGCTTTCTTT
cdr3_aa: CASSLLSTEAFF
clone_size: -
v_call: TRBV28
d_call: -
j_call: TRBJ1-1

cdr3_nt: TGTGCCAGCAGCTCCCTGGGCGCCTACGAGCAGTACTTC
cdr3_aa: CASSSLGAYEQYF
clone_size: -
v_call: TRBV7-9
d_call: -
j_call: TRBJ2-7

cdr3_nt: TGTGCCAGCAGTAAGACAGGGAGGGAGCAGTACTTC
cdr3_aa: CASSKTGREQYF
clone_size: -
v_call: TRBV27
d_call: -
j_call: TRBJ2-7

cdr3_nt: TGTGCCAGCAGCTACACCTACGAGCAGTACTTC
cdr3_aa: CASSYTYEQYF
clone_size: -
v_call: TRBV11-2
d_call: -
j_call: TRBJ2-7

cdr3_nt: TGCGCCAGCAGCTTGGAGTTGGGGAGGAACACTGAAGCTTTCTTT
cdr3_aa: CASSLELGRNTEAFF
clone_size: once
v_call: TRBV5-1
d_call: -
j_call: TRBJ1-1

cdr3_nt: TGTGCCAGCAGGGGACAGCCTCCCTCCTACGAGCAGTACTTC
cdr3_aa: CASRGQPPSYEQYF
clone_size: -
v_call: TRBV6-5
d_call: TRBD1
j_call: TRBJ2-7

cdr3_nt: TGTGCCAGTAGTACCACTAGCTCCTACGAGCAGTACTTC
cdr3_aa: CASSTTSSYEQYF
clone_size: -
v_call: TRBV19
d_call: -
j_call: TRBJ2-7

cdr3_nt: TGTGCCAGCAGTGGTACGTGGACAGGGGGACCCACAGATACGCAGTATTTT
cdr3_aa: CASSGTWTGGPTDTQYF
clone_size: -
v_call: TRBV6-1
d_call: TRBD1
j_call: TRBJ2-3

cdr3_nt: TGTGCCAGCAGCACCTCAAGAGGACAGGACCTGAACACCGGGGAGCTGTTTTTT
cdr3_aa: CASSTSRGQDLNTGELFF
clone_size: -
v_call: TRBV3-1/TRBV3-2
d_call: TRBD1
j_call: TRBJ2-2

cdr3_nt: TGTGCCAGCAGTGATGGAGGGAATAGCAATCAGCCCCAGCATTTT
cdr3_aa: CASSDGGNSNQPQHF
clone_size: -
v_call: TRBV2
d_call: -
j_call: TRBJ1-5

cdr3_nt: TGTGCCAGCAGCTTTTTCAGGGGGAATACGCAGTATTTT
cdr3_aa: CASSFFRGNTQYF
clone_size: -
v_call: TRBV11-1
d_call: TRBD1
j_call: TRBJ2-3

cdr3_nt: TGCGCCAGCAGCCAAGAGGTGACAGGGGGTTATGGCAATCAGCCCCAGCATTTT
cdr3_aa: CASSQEVTGGYGNQPQHF
clone_size: -
v_call: TRBV4-1
d_call: TRBD1
j_call: TRBJ1-5

cdr3_nt: TGTGCCAGCAGCTTGGACATTGAAGCTTTCTTT
cdr3_aa: CASSLDIEAFF
clone_size: -
v_call: TRBV11-3
d_call: -
j_call: TRBJ1-1

cdr3_nt: TGTGCCAGCAGCCAACCGGGACAGGGCTTTTATGGCTACACCTTC
cdr3_aa: CASSQPGQGFYGYTF
clone_size: -
v_call: TRBV4-2
d_call: TRBD1
j_call: TRBJ1-2

cdr3_nt: TGTGCCAGCAGTTGGGGCAGCGCGAGGCCCCAGCATTTT
cdr3_aa: CASSWGSARPQHF
clone_size: -
v_call: TRBV6-2/TRBV6-3
d_call: -
j_call: TRBJ1-5

cdr3_nt: TGTGCCAGCAGCGGACTAGCGGGGGCCCAGTACTTC
cdr3_aa: CASSGLAGAQYF
clone_size: -
v_call: TRBV9
d_call: TRBD2
j_call: TRBJ2-5

cdr3_nt: TGTGCCAGCAGCCTACGGGACAGGGGGCTTGTGAACACTGAAGCTTTCTTT
cdr3_aa: CASSLRDRGLVNTEAFF
clone_size: -
v_call: TRBV13
d_call: TRBD1
j_call: TRBJ1-1

cdr3_nt: TGTGCCAGCAGCCAAGCCCCTAGCGGGGGGGCAGAGACCCAGTACTTC
cdr3_aa: CASSQAPSGGAETQYF
clone_size: -
v_call: TRBV3-1/TRBV3-2
d_call: TRBD2
j_call: TRBJ2-5

cdr3_nt: TGTGCCTGGAGCAAACAGGGTCTCCAAGAGACCCAGTACTTC
cdr3_aa: CAWSKQGLQETQYF
clone_size: -
v_call: TRBV30
d_call: -
j_call: TRBJ2-5

cdr3_nt: TGTGCCAGCTCAGCCCGGGACAGGGGCTACGAGCAGTACTTC
cdr3_aa: CASSARDRGYEQYF
clone_size: -
v_call: TRBV18
d_call: TRBD1
j_call: TRBJ2-7

cdr3_nt: TGTGCCAGCAGCTCCGCGGACACCATATATTTT
cdr3_aa: CASSSADTIYF
clone_size: few
v_call: TRBV11-3
d_call: -
j_call: TRBJ1-3

cdr3_nt: TGTGCCTGGAGTAGGGGTGACAGGGTGAAGACCTACGAGCAGTACTTC
cdr3_aa: CAWSRGDRVKTYEQYF
clone_size: -
v_call: TRBV30
d_call: TRBD1
j_call: TRBJ2-7

cdr3_nt: TGTGCCAGCAGTTTTGGCGACAGGGACTATGGCTACACCTTC
cdr3_aa: CASSFGDRDYGYTF
clone_size: -
v_call: TRBV28
d_call: TRBD1
j_call: TRBJ1-2